The T cell receptor beta chain described here comes from a study of blood T cell repertoires in COVID-19 (dated by TCRdb to 2020 to 2021). General notes on the study: Collaborator samples came from the United States, Italy and Spain and covered acute and convalescent phases of COVID-19. The prospective study material was composed of cDNA or gDNA derived from T cells, B-cell-depleted T cells, or PBMCs. Deeply sampled blood TCRbeta repertoires from subjects exposed to, actively infected with, or recovered from COVID-19 were included in the dataset. The repertoires were released in a freely available public database intended as a resource for research on the immune response to SARS-CoV-2. Samples came from the ongoing ImmuneRACE study (first 160 participants) plus 1,254 subjects from 6 global collaborators. Nearly every sample came with metadata listing a de-identified subject ID, COVID-19 status, age in years and sex. Where available, HLA class I and class II types were taken from metadata supplied by the sample provider and were not determined by assay-based typing.

Participants in the prospective study were aged roughly 18 to 100 years, lived in under 30 United States geographic areas, and enrolled through a virtual design. To assign participants to cohorts, the prospective study relied on clinical history that participants themselves reported in a screening survey and a study questionnaire. Each participant in the prospective study had whole blood, serum and a nasopharyngeal or oropharyngeal swab collected by mobile phlebotomists. Participants in the prospective study had the option to provide additional blood draws and questionnaires over a 2-month period. Blood samples from the prospective study were shipped frozen or at room temperature prior to DNA extraction. In the case of this clone: It lacks a known antigen. Base quality data are lacking; no much larger clone is found one base away.

Results the study describes overall, beyond this receptor: Clinical and demographic metadata were provided uncurated, with the amount varying by source and participant.

The immunoSEQ Assay, a bias-controlled multiplex PCR, was used to amplify TCRbeta CDR3 regions from genomic DNA. In the authors' own workflow: The number of nucleated cells in each sample was estimated from the amplification of reference gene primers within the assay. Sequence reads were collapsed and filtered to measure the absolute abundance of every unique TCRbeta CDR3 rearrangement. For each sample, productive Simpson clonality was calculated as the square root of Simpson's diversity index across productive rearrangements. TCRdb stores this immuneACCESS table with in-frame sequences only. Part of the clones is absent; in the studies checked, under half of the shortfall reflects unresolved V genes, and no reason is known for the rest. V and J calls and clone size follow that table, whereas D and trimming were derived from the DNA. Present in this sample are under 250,000 clones, over 75% of which were seen just once. About 4% of the sample is in the top ten clones.

V is shortened by 0 bases, J by 8 bases, and the region joining them spans 18 bases. The CDR3 covers 16 residues, taking in both the cysteine and the phenylalanine. Only the CDR3 DNA is retained, 48 bases long and in frame from the first base. As encoded in the germline V gene (reference sequence), CDR1 is SGHKS while CDR2 is YYEKEE. The sequenced sample consisted of PBMCs or T cells enriched from blood (not recorded which). The receptor chain draws on TRBV5-5 and TRBJ1-5; tentative D gene TRBD1, with 6 bases matching. This TCR was recovered from a man under 40 with acute COVID-19. The nucleotides read TGTGCCAGCAGCTTGGAGGGGGAGGGCCGGGGTAAGCCCCAGCATTTT. Its product reads: CASSLEGEGRGKPQHF.